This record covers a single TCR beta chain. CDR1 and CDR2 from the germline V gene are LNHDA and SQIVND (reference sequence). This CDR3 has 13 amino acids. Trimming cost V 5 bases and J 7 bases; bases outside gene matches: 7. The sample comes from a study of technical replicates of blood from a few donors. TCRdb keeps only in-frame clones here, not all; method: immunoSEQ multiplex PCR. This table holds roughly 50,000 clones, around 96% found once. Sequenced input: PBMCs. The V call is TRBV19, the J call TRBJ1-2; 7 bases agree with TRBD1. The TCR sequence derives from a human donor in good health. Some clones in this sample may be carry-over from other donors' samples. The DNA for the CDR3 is TGTGCCAGTAGTTTAACAGGGGCTGGTGGCTACACCTTC. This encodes CASSLTGAGGYTF.